One sample yielded the 3 T cell receptor beta chains listed below, sequenced in a study of T cell repertoires in cytomegalovirus infection. One entry per CDR3 protein, called by TCRdb with MiXCR from the reads. The sample has some 310,000 distinct CDR3 sequences, approximately 25% seen once. These receptors lack a known antigen. This specimen consisted of cultured PBMCs, obtained from culture after CMV antigen stimulation. These TCRs come from a human donor in good health (CMV status not recorded). Some clones in this sample may be carry-over from other donors' samples.

The chain couples TRBV12-3 or TRBV12-4 to TRBJ1-1; D might be TRBD1 (6 bases). Deletions cut 6 bases from V and 10 bases from J, with 21 bases between. This CDR3 is 14 amino acids long. The CDR3 sequence is CASSFITGTVPAFF. In DNA, the CDR3 is TGTGCCAGCAGCTTCATAACAGGGACGGTACCAGCTTTCTTT.

In this sample, this clonotype turned up a few times. The chain carries TRBV5-1 and TRBJ2-3; the match to TRBD2 covers 14 bases. CDR1 and CDR2 from the germline V gene are SGHRS and YFSETQ. The CDR3 runs 19 residues. The V gene end was trimmed by 3 bases and the J gene end by 0 bases; junction bases not matched to a gene: 9. The CDR3 region is CASSYGLAGGASSTDTQYF. CDR3 bases: TGCGCCAGCAGCTATGGACTAGCGGGAGGTGCCTCCAGCACAGATACGCAGTATTTT.

Ten or more counts support this clonotype. V gene TRBV7-9 combines with J gene TRBJ2-6, with D perhaps matching TRBD1 (5 bases). V lost 5 bases, J lost 4 bases, and 6 bases lay in between. Germline CDR1 and CDR2: SEHNR and FQNEAQ (reference sequence). CDR3 length equals 13 residues. DNA of the CDR3: TGTGCCAGCAGCAGGGGAGGGGCCAACGTCCTGACTTTC. The encoded protein is CASSRGGANVLTF.